A single sample is the source of the 8 T cell receptor beta chains below, sequenced in a study of shared clonotypes between healthy human individuals. Here immunoSEQ multiplex PCR was the method, and the copy in TCRdb shows in-frame clones only, minus some. The data contain around 2.5 million clones, 93% of them singletons. Source material: naive CD4+ T cells from PBMCs. Subset described: CD45RA+ positively selected. These receptors all come from a man younger than 30 in good health. Some clones in this sample may be carry-over from other donors' samples.

This chain joins TRBV5-1 and TRBJ2-7, with D possibly being TRBD2 (6 bases). V was shortened by 2 bases and J by 0 bases, with 15 bases between the two germline ends. CDR1 and CDR2 (germline): SGHRS, YFSETQ. The CDR3 has 16 amino acids. The CDR3 loop reads CASSFRAGRSSYEQYF. CDR3 nucleotide sequence: TGCGCCAGCAGCTTCCGAGCGGGCCGGTCCTCCTACGAGCAGTACTTC.

This clone has a single count. This rearrangement joins TRBV7-7 to TRBJ2-5, with D possibly being TRBD1 or TRBD2 (5 bases each). Germline V gene lookup returns CDR1 SSHAT and CDR2 FNYEAQ (reference sequence). This CDR3 region has 13 residues. Trimming took off 5 bases at V and 3 bases at J, with 10 bases between the two ends. The DNA of the CDR3 is TGTGCCAGCAGCCCTGGGACCAAAGAGACCCAGTACTTC. This gives the protein CASSPGTKETQYF.

The chain couples TRBV18 to TRBJ1-1; D possibly corresponds to TRBD1 (6 bases). Germline V gene sequence: CDR1 KGHSH, CDR2 LQKENI. Trimming removed 4 bases from V and 0 bases from J, with 12 bases in between. This CDR3 region has 15 residues. The CDR3 loop is CASSLGQTMNTEAFF. Here the CDR3 DNA reads TGTGCCAGCTCACTAGGACAGACGATGAACACTGAAGCTTTCTTT.

The chain has TRBV7-3 and TRBJ2-1; 7 bases are shared with TRBD2. CDR3 length: 16 amino acids. V shed 5 bases and J 5 bases; nucleotides not matched to a gene: 12. Germline CDR1 reads SGHTA; CDR2 reads FQGTGA. The CDR3 coding sequence is TGTGCCAGCAGCCCGGGCGGTCAGCGGGGCCACAATGAGCAGTTCTTC. Its translation: CASSPGGQRGHNEQFF.

The rearrangement links TRBV28 to TRBJ1-6; 8 bases agree with TRBD1. Germline V gives CDR1 MDHEN, CDR2 SYDVKM. J lost 9 bases, V lost 6 bases, and 1 base had no gene match. The CDR3 spans 12 residues. The CDR3 DNA is TGTGCCAGCAGGCAGGGGGCTTCACCCCTCCACTTT. Translating gives CASRQGASPLHF.

The V gene is TRBV9, the J gene TRBJ2-3; 8 bases align to TRBD2. The CDR3 has 18 amino acids. Trimming took 3 bases from V and 6 from J; bases not matched to a gene: 18. Germline V gene sequence: CDR1 SGDLS, CDR2 YYNGEE. DNA of the CDR3: TGTGCCAGCAGCGAGACCTCTCACGGAGCGGGAGTGGCTGATACGCAGTATTTT. Amino acid sequence: CASSETSHGAGVADTQYF. Together with reference TRBV9 and TRBJ2-3, the CDR3 gives the full variable domain: DSGVTQTPKHLITATGQRVTLRCSPRSGDLSVYWYQQSLDQGLQFLIQYYNGEERAKGNILERFSAQQFPDLHSELNLSSLELGDSALYFCASSETSHGAGVADTQYFGPGTRLTVL.

The chain joins TRBV2 to TRBJ2-7, with D possibly TRBD1 on 6 matching bases. There are 13 residues in the CDR3. CDR1 SNHLY and CDR2 FYNNEI come from the germline V gene. V was shortened by 6 bases and J by 3 bases, with 12 bases between the two germline ends. CDR3 loop: CASRVGQLYEQYF. DNA of the CDR3: TGTGCCAGCAGGGTCGGACAGCTCTACGAGCAGTACTTC.

With regard to this clone: Distinct nucleotide sequences in the sample also encode this CDR3. V and J are TRBV5-1 and TRBJ2-3, with TRBD2 matching over 10 bases. The germline CDR1 and CDR2 sequences are SGHRS and YFSETQ. The length of the CDR3 is 15 residues. The J segment lost 3 bases and the V segment lost 4 bases, leaving 5 bases of the junction unmatched. CDR3 nucleotides: TGCGCCAGCAGCCGGACTAGCGGAAGGACAGATACGCAGTATTTT. The encoded protein is CASSRTSGRTDTQYF.